The rows below give T cell receptor beta chains drawn from one sample of a study of cytomegalovirus exposure and HLA in healthy donors. The table came from immunoSEQ multiplex PCR; TCRdb's copy has only in-frame clones and leaves some out. Here the sample spans 150,000 to 200,000 clones, more than 75% being singletons. Sequenced material: PBMCs. The receptors shown here come from a woman between 50 and 59 years old in good health and CMV-seronegative. Both conserved end residues are part of each CDR3. The order of the fields is CDR3 DNA, CDR3 protein, J gene, V gene, clone size, D gene. The D gene is left open where the match is weak. Only some rows state a clone size, as once, few, many or a class for expanded clones.

cdr3_nt: TGTGCCACCAGCAGAGAGCCTTCTGCGGAGCAGTACTTC
cdr3_aa: CATSREPSAEQYF
j_call: TRBJ2-7
v_call: TRBV15
clone_size: NA
d_call: NA

cdr3_nt: TGCGCCAGCAGCTTCGGGACATCCTATAATTCACCCCTCCACTTT
cdr3_aa: CASSFGTSYNSPLHF
j_call: TRBJ1-6
v_call: TRBV5-1
clone_size: once
d_call: NA

cdr3_nt: TGTGCCAGCAGCTTAGCCCCGACAGTTGGGCAGTACTTC
cdr3_aa: CASSLAPTVGQYF
j_call: TRBJ2-7
v_call: TRBV7-9
clone_size: NA
d_call: NA

cdr3_nt: TGTGCCAGCAGCTCGGACATGAACACTGAAGCTTTCTTT
cdr3_aa: CASSSDMNTEAFF
j_call: TRBJ1-1
v_call: TRBV7-3
clone_size: NA
d_call: NA

cdr3_nt: TGTGCCAGCAGCCAAGATGTAAGGGGGGGTGGGGAGCTGTTTTTT
cdr3_aa: CASSQDVRGGGELFF
j_call: TRBJ2-2
v_call: TRBV4-2
clone_size: NA
d_call: NA

cdr3_nt: TGTGCCAGTAGTCGTGGGGGCGACCCCAATTCACCCCTCCACTTT
cdr3_aa: CASSRGGDPNSPLHF
j_call: TRBJ1-6
v_call: TRBV19
clone_size: NA
d_call: NA

cdr3_nt: TGTGCCAGCAGCCTCGGACTAGCGTCGCAGTATTTT
cdr3_aa: CASSLGLASQYF
j_call: TRBJ2-3
v_call: TRBV13
clone_size: NA
d_call: TRBD2

cdr3_nt: TGTGCCAGCAGCTTGGGTATCGGTCAGGGCCCCGCCTATGGCTACACCTTC
cdr3_aa: CASSLGIGQGPAYGYTF
j_call: TRBJ1-2
v_call: TRBV7-3
clone_size: NA
d_call: NA

cdr3_nt: TGTGCCAGCAGTCCTCTAACTGAAGCTTTCTTT
cdr3_aa: CASSPLTEAFF
j_call: TRBJ1-1
v_call: TRBV6-6
clone_size: NA
d_call: NA

cdr3_nt: TGTGCCAGCAGCTTAGCGGCGTTACAGCCCGCGCAGTACTTC
cdr3_aa: CASSLAALQPAQYF
j_call: TRBJ2-7
v_call: TRBV7-2
clone_size: NA
d_call: NA

cdr3_nt: TGTGCCAGCAGCTCCAGCGGGAGGGGAAGCACCGGGGAGCTGTTTTTT
cdr3_aa: CASSSSGRGSTGELFF
j_call: TRBJ2-2
v_call: TRBV7-9
clone_size: few
d_call: TRBD2

cdr3_nt: TGTGCCAGCAGCCGTTCGGACAGGAGTTCAGATACGCAGTATTTT
cdr3_aa: CASSRSDRSSDTQYF
j_call: TRBJ2-3
v_call: TRBV5-8
clone_size: NA
d_call: TRBD1

cdr3_nt: TGTGCCAGCAGCGTATTACCGGCAGGGGAAATCGCTGAAGCTTTCTTT
cdr3_aa: CASSVLPAGEIAEAFF
j_call: TRBJ1-1
v_call: TRBV9
clone_size: NA
d_call: NA

cdr3_nt: TGTGCCAGCAGCCGGGACCAGGGGGCCGACACTGAAGCTTTCTTT
cdr3_aa: CASSRDQGADTEAFF
j_call: TRBJ1-1
v_call: TRBV5-4
clone_size: NA
d_call: TRBD1